This entry features one T cell receptor (beta chain) sequence. The data were obtained in a study of blood T cell repertoires in COVID-19. Study information: T cells, B-cell-depleted T cells, or PBMCs supplied cDNA or gDNA.

Authors' processing steps: Estimates of nucleated cell counts were drawn from the amplification of reference gene primers. Produced via immunoSEQ multiplex PCR; TCRdb's table is partial and in-frame only. From that table come the V and J calls and clone size; the DNA was used to work out D and trimming. Here the sample spans under 550,000 clones, over 85% being singletons. The V end lost 2 bases, the J end lost 0 bases, and 8 bases lay between the germline ends. The germline V gene has CDR1 SEHNR and CDR2 FQNEAQ (reference sequence). This CDR3 spans 14 amino acids. This TCR came from a man between 18 and 29 years old with COVID-19, enrolled during active disease. The sample was peripheral blood. The rearrangement joins TRBV7-9 to TRBJ2-7; D is possibly TRBD1 (5 bases). The CDR3 spells CASSLRDSSYEQYF. In DNA form, the CDR3 reads TGTGCCAGCAGCTTACGCGACAGCTCCTACGAGCAGTACTTC.